This T cell receptor beta chain was sequenced during a study of T cell repertoires in cytomegalovirus infection. The CDR3 runs 17 residues. The V gene end was trimmed by 4 bases and the J gene end by 1 base; junction bases not matched to a gene: 11. Germline CDR1 reads SGHRS; CDR2 reads YFSETQ. A few counts support this clonotype. Its target is not known. Each CDR3 protein is one row after TCRdb ran MiXCR on the reads. The table records approximately 990,000 distinct CDR3 sequences, roughly 30% of them present only once. The specimen comprised cultured CD8+ T cells from PBMCs, sampled from culture after CMV antigen stimulation. The V call is TRBV5-1, the J call TRBJ2-3; 8 bases fit TRBD1. The receptor's source is a human donor in good health (CMV status not recorded). Some clones in this sample may be carry-over from other donors' samples. The CDR3 sequence is CASSVEGTGLGTDTQYF. The CDR3 coding sequence is TGCGCCAGCAGCGTAGAGGGGACAGGTCTGGGCACAGATACGCAGTATTTT.